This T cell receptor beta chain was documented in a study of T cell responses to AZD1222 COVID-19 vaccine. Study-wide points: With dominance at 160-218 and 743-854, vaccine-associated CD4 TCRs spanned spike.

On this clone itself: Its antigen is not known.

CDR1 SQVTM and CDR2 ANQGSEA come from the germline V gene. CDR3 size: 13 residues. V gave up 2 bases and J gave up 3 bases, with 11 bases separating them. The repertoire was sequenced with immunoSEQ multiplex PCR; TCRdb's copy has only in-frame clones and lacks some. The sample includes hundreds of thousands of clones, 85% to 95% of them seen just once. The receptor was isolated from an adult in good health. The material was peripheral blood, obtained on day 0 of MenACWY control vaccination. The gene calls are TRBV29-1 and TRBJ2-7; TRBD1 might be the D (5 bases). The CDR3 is CSVESDRVYEQYF. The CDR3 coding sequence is TGCAGCGTTGAATCCGACAGAGTCTACGAGCAGTACTTC.